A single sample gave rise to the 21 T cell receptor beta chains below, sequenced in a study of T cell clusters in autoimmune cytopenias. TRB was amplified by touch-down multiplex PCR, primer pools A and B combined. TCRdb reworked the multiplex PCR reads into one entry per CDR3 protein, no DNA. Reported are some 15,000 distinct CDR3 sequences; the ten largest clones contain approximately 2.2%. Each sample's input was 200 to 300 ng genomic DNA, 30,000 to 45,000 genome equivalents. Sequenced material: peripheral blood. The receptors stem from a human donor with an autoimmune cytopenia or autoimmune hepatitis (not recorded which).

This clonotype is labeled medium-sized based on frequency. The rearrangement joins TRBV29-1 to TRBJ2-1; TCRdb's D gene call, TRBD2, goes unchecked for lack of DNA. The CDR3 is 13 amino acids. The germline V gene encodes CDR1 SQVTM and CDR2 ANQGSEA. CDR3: CSATGLAYNEQFF.

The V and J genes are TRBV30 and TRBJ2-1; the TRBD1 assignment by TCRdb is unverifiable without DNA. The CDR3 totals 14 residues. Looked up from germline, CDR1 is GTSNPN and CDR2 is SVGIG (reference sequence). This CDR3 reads CAWGTGTGSNEQFF.

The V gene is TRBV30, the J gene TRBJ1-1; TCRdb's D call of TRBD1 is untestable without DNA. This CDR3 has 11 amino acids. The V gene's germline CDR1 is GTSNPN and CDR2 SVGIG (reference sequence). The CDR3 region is CAWTTGAEAFF.

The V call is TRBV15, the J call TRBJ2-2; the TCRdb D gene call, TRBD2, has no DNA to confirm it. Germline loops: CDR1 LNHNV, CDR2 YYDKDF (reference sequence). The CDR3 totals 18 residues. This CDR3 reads CATSSRAGVVFGTGELFF.

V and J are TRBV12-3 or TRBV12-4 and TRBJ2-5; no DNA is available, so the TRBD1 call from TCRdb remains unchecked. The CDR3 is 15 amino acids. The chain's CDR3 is CASSPGGTLQETQYF.

CDR3 region: CSAQVVGGRSSGSNEQFF. The V call is TRBV20-1, the J call TRBJ2-1; TCRdb's D call, TRBD2, is unchecked because there is no DNA. CDR1 DFQATT and CDR2 SNEGSKA come from the germline V gene (reference sequence). The CDR3 loop spans 18 amino acids.

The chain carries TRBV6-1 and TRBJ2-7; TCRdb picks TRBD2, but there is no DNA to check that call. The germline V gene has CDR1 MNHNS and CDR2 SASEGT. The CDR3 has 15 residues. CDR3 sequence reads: CASSEWRESPYEQYF.

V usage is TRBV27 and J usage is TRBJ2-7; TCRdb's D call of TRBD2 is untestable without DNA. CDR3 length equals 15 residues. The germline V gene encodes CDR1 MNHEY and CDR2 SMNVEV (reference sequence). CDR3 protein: CASSLMVAGVREQYF.

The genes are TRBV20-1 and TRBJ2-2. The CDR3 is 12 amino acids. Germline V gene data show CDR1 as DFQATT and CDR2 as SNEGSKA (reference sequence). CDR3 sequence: CSARRNTGELFF.

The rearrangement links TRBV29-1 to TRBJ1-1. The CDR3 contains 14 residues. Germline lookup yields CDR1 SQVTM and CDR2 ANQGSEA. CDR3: CSVGRGRRDTEAFF.

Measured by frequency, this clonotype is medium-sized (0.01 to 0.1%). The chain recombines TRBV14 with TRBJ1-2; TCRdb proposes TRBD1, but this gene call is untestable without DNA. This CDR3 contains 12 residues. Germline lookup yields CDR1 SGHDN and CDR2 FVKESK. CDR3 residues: CASSQDRVGYTF.

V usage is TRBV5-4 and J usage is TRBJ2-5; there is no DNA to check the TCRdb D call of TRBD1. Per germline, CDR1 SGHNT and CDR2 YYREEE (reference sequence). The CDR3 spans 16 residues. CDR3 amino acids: CASSLGGQGFQETQYF.

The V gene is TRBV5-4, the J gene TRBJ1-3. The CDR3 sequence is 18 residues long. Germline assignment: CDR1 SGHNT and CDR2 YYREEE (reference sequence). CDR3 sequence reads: CASSLAGAPPRSGNTIYF.

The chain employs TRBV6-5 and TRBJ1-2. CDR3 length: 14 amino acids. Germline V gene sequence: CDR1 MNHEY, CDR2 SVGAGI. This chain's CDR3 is CASSYYHGVAGYTF.

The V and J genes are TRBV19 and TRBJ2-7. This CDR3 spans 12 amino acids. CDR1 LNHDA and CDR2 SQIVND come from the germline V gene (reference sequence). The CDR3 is CASEDGAYEQYF.

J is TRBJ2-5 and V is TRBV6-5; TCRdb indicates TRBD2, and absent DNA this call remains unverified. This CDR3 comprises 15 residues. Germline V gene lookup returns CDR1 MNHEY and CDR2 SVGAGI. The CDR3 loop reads CASKDGGRALETQYF.

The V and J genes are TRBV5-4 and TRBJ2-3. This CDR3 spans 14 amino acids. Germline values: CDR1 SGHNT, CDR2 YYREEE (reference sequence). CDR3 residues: CASSLVGWTDTQYF.

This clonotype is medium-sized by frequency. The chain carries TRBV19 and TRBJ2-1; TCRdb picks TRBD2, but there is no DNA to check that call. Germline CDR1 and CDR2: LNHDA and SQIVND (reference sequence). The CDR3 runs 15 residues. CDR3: CASSMLLAGNNEQFF.

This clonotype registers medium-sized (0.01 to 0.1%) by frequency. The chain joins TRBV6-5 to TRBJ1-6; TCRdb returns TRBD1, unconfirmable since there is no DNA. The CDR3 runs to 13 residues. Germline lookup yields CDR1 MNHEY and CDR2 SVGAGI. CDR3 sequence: CASSGQGNSPLHF.

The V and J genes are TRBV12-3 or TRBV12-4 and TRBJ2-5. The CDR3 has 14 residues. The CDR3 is CASSFDKLPETQYF.

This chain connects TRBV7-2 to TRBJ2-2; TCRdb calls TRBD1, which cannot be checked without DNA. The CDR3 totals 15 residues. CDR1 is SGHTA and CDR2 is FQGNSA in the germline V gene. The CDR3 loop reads CASTPRAASTGELFF.